This T cell receptor (beta chain) was identified in a study of identical twins. Study-level findings and limits: Reduced insertions were recorded for abundant cord blood beta clonotypes, with no such pattern in memory repertoires. Zero-insertion findings could be partly confounded by invariant cells (MAIT and iNKT cells).

A template switching step contributed a universal primer site, while unique molecular identifiers were present in the cDNA. Each CDR3 protein gets one entry after TCRdb re-called the 5' RACE reads with MiXCR. The sample carries 450,000 to 650,000 distinct CDR3 sequences, roughly 9.5% recorded once. This clonotype appeared a few times. Its antigen is as yet unknown. The CDR3 spans 13 residues. Germline V gives CDR1 MNHNS, CDR2 SASEGT. The V and J ends lost 6 bases and 16 bases respectively, with 21 bases between them. This sample also appeared in a second study, on yellow fever vaccine responses in identical twins.

Sample: PBMCs. This TCR was recovered from a woman aged 18-35 years in good health. The rearrangement joins TRBV6-1 to TRBJ2-2, with D uncertain. CDR3 nucleotide sequence: TGTGCCAGCAGAAAAAGTGGCCTAGAGTTGGCGTTTTTT. This translates into CASRKSGLELAFF.